The TCR beta chain under discussion was sequenced for a study of T cells in localized non-small cell lung cancer. Per germline, CDR1 LGHNA and CDR2 YSLEER. The CDR3 has 15 residues. The junction had 15 bases not matched to a gene; V was cut back by 4 bases and J by 9 bases. The assay was immunoSEQ multiplex PCR, and TCRdb's table has in-frame clones only and misses some. The table records tens of thousands of clones, approximately 90% of them present only once. As for this clone: Its antigen remains unidentified.

Study-wide results and caveats: Only one tumor region was sequenced, so heterogeneity remains possible. There was an association of higher blood T cell density with longer overall survival. Appearances in adjacent lung were noted for a median roughly 50 of the top 100 tumor clones. Peak T cell clonality was found in uninvolved adjacent lung, exceeding tumor.

This TCR derives from a man aged 40 to 70 with stage II squamous cell lung carcinoma. Material: PBMCs, obtained before any cancer treatment. J is TRBJ2-7 and V is TRBV4-3; 7 positions agree with TRBD1. CDR3 residues: CASSPKPGQITGQYF. The CDR3 DNA follows: TGCGCCAGCAGCCCCAAGCCGGGACAGATTACAGGGCAGTACTTC.